This TCR beta chain emerged from a study of blood T cells in healthy people across ages. V was clipped by 1 base and J by 4 bases, with 18 bases between them. This CDR3 has 17 amino acids. The germline CDR1 and CDR2 sequences are SGHTA and FQGTGA. There were healthy Caucasian individuals from Russia, aged about 6 to 100, serving as donors. Donors gave around 10 milliliters of peripheral blood apiece. A second 7 to 11 cycle PCR used barcoded and J-beta primers. A tag from a template-switch adaptor with 12 random nucleotides marked each cDNA molecule. TCRdb fed the 5' RACE reads into MiXCR, producing one record per CDR3 protein. The table records fewer than 2 million distinct CDR3 sequences, roughly two fifths of them present only once.

This chain uses TRBV7-3 with TRBJ2-3, with D tentatively TRBD2 (6 bases). The TCR originated in a human donor in good health. The specimen was blood. The CDR3 nucleotides are TGTGCCAGCAGCTTAATGACAGTGGCGGGGACCGCAGATACGCAGTATTTT. Its translation is CASSLMTVAGTADTQYF.